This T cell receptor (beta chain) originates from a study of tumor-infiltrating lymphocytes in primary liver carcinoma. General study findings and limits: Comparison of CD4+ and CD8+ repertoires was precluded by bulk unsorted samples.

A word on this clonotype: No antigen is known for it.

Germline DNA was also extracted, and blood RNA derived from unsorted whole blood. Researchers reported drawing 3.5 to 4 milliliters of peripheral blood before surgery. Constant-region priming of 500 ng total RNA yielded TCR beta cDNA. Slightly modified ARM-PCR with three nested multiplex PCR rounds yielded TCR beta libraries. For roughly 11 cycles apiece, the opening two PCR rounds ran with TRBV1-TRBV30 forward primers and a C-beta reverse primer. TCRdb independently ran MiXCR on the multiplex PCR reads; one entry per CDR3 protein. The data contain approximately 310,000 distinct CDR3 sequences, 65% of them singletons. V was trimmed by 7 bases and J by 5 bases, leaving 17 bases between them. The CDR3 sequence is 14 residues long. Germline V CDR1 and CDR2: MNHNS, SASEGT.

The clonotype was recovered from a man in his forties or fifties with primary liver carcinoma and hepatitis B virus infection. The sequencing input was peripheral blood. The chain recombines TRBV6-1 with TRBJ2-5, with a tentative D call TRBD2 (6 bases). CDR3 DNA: TGTGCCAGCACTGGACTATGGATGGGGGAGACCCAGTACTTC. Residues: CASTGLWMGETQYF.